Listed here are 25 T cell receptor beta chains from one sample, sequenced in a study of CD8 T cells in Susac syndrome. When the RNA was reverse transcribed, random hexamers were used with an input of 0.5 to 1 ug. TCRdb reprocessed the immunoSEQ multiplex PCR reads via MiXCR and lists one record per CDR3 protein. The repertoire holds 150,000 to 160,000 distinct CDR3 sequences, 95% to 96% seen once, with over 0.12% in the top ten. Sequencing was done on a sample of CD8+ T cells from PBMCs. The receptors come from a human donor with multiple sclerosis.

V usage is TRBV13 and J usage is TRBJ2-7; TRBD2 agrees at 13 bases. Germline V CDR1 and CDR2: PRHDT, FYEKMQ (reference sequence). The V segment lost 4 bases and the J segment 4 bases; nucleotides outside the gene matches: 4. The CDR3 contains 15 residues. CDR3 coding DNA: TGTGCCAGCAGCTGGACTAGCGGGGGTGATTACGAGCAGTACTTC. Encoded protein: CASSWTSGGDYEQYF.

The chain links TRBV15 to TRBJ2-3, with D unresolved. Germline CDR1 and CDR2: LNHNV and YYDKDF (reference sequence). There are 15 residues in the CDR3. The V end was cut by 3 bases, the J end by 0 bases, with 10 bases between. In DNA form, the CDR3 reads TGTGCCACCAGCAGGTCCCGTGGTAGCACAGATACGCAGTATTTT. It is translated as CATSRSRGSTDTQYF. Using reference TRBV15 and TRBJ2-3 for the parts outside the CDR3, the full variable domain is DAMVIQNPRYQVTQFGKPVTLSCSQTLNHNVMYWYQQKSSQAPKLLFHYYDKDFNNEADTPDNFQSRRPNTSFCFLDIRSPGLGDTAMYLCATSRSRGSTDTQYFGPGTRLTVL.

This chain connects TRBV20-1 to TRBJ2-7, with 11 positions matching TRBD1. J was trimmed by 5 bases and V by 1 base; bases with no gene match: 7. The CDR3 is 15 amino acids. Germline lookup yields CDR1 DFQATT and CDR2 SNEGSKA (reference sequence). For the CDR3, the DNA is TGCAGTGCTAGAGGCTCCGGACAGGGGGCCCACGAGCAGTACGTC. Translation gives CSARGSGQGAHEQYV.

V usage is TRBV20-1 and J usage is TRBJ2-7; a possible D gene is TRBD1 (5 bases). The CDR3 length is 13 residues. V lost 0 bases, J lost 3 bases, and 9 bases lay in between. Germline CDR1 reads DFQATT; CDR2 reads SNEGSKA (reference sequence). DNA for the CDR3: TGCAGTGCTAGAGAGCCAGGGTACTACGAGCAGTACTTC. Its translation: CSAREPGYYEQYF.

In DNA form, the CDR3 reads TGCAGCGTTCATACAGGGGCAACTAATGAAAAACTGTTTTTT. This translates into CSVHTGATNEKLFF. This chain joins TRBV29-1 and TRBJ1-4; 7 bases line up with TRBD1. Looked up from germline, CDR1 is SQVTM and CDR2 is ANQGSEA. The CDR3 is made up of 14 amino acids. V gave up 5 bases and J gave up 0 bases; unmatched junction bases: 3.

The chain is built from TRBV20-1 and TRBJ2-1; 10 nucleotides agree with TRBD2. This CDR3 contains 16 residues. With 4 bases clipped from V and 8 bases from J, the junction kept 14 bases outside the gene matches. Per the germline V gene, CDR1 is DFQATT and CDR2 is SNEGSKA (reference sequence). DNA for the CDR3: TGCAGTGCTATCCTAGCGGGGGCCTGGTTGGCGGATGAGCAGTTCTTC. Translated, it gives CSAILAGAWLADEQFF.

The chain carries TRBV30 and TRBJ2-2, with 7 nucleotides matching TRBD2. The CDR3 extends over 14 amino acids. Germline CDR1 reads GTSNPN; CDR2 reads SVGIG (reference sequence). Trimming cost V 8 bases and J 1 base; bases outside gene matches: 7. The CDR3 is CALGTGGNTGELFF. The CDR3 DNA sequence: TGTGCCCTCGGGACGGGGGGGAACACCGGGGAGCTGTTTTTT.

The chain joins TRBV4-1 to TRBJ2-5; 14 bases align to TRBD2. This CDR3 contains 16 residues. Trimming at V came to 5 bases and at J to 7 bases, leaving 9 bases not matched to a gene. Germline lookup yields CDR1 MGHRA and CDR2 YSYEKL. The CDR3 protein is CASSSGLAGGPGTQYF. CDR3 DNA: TGCGCCAGCAGCTCCGGACTAGCGGGGGGACCCGGGACCCAGTACTTC.

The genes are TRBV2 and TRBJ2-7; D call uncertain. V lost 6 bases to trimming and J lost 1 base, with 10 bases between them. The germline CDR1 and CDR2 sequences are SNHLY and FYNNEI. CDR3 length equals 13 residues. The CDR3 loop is CASRAHGSYEQYF. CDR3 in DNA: TGTGCCAGCAGGGCACATGGGTCCTACGAGCAGTACTTC.

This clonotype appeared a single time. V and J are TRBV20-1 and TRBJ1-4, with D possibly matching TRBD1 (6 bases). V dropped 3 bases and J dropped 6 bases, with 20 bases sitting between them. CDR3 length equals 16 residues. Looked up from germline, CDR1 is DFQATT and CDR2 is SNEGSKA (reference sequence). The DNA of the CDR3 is TGCAGTGCTAGTACAGGGTTGATGCTAATGGATGAAAAACTGTTTTTT. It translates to CSASTGLMLMDEKLFF.

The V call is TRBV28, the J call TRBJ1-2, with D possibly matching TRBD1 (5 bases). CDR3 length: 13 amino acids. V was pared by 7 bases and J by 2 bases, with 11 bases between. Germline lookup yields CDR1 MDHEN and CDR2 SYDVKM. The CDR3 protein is CASKQGANYGYTF. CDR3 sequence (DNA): TGTGCCAGCAAGCAGGGTGCAAACTATGGCTACACCTTC.

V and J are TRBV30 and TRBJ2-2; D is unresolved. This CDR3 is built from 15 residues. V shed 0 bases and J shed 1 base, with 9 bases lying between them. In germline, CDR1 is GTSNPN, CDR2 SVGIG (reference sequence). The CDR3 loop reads CAWSVSRQNTGELFF. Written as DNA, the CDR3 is TGTGCCTGGAGTGTTTCGAGGCAGAACACCGGGGAGCTGTTTTTT.

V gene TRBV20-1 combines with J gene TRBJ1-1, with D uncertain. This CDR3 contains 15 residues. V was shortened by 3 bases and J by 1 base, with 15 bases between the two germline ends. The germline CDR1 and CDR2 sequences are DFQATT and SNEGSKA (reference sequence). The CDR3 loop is CSASPFGRRNTEAFF. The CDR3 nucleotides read TGCAGTGCTAGTCCGTTCGGCAGAAGGAACACTGAAGCTTTCTTT.

CDR3 sequence (DNA): TGCAGTGCTAGAGATCTTCCGGCCCAGGAGAACTATGGCTACACCTTC. This codes for CSARDLPAQENYGYTF. The V call is TRBV20-1, the J call TRBJ1-2; D not resolved. The V gene's germline CDR1 is DFQATT and CDR2 SNEGSKA (reference sequence). The CDR3 length is 16 residues. V gave up 0 bases and J gave up 2 bases, with 16 bases separating them.

The CDR3 DNA reads TGTGCCAGCAGTTTCCTCGGGACAGGGTCTGAAGCTTTCTTT. Encoded protein: CASSFLGTGSEAFF. This chain connects TRBV27 to TRBJ1-1, with 9 bases aligning to TRBD1. The CDR3 has 14 amino acids. Germline lookup yields CDR1 MNHEY and CDR2 SMNVEV (reference sequence). Trimming at V came to 3 bases and at J to 6 bases, leaving 5 bases not matched to a gene.

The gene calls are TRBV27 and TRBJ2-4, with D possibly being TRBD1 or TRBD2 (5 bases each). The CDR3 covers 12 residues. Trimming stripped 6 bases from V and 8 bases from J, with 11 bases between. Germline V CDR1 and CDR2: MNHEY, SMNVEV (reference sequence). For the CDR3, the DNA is TGTGCCAGCAGGGGGGACCTGGACATTCAGTACTTC. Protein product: CASRGDLDIQYF.

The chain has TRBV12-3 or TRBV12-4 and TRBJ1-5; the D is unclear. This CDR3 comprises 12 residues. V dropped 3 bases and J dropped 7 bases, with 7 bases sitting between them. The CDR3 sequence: CASSFRRQPQHF. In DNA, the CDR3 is TGTGCCAGCAGTTTCCGCCGGCAGCCCCAGCATTTT.

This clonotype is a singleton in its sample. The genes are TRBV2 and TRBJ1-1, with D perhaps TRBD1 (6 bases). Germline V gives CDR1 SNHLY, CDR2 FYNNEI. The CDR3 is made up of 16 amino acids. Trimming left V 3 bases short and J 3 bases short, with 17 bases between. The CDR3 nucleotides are TGTGCCAGCAGTGACCGGGGGGCTGTGGGTTACACTGAAGCTTTCTTT. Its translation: CASSDRGAVGYTEAFF.

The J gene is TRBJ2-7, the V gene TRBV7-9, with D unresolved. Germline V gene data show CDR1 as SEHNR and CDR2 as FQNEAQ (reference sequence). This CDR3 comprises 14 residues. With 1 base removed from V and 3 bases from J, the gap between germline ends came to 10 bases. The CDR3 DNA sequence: TGTGCCAGCAGCTTAGTTTCCCCGTACTACGAGCAGTACTTC. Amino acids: CASSLVSPYYEQYF.

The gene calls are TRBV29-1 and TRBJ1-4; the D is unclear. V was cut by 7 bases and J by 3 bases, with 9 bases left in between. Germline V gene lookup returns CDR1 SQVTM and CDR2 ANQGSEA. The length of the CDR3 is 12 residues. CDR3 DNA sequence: TGCAGCGCCGCAGACGCTAATGAAAAACTGTTTTTT. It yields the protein CSAADANEKLFF.

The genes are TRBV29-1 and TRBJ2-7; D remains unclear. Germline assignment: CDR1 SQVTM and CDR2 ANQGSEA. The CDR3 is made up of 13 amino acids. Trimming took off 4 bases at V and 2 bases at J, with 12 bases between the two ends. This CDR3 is CSVVGSPAYEQYF. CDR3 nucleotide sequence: TGCAGCGTTGTAGGCAGTCCCGCCTACGAGCAGTACTTC.

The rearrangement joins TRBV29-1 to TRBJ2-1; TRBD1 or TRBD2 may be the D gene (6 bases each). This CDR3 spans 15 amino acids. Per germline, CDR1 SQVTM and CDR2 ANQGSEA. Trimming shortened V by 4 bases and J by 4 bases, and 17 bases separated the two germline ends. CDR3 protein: CSVARTDGGYNEQFF. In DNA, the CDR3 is TGCAGCGTTGCGCGGACAGATGGGGGGTACAATGAGCAGTTCTTC.

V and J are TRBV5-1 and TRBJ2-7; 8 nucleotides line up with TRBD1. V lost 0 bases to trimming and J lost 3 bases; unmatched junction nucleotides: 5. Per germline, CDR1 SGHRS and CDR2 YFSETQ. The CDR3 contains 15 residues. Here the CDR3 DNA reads TGCGCCAGCAGCTTGGTTTACAGGGGGAACTACGAGCAGTACTTC. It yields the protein CASSLVYRGNYEQYF.

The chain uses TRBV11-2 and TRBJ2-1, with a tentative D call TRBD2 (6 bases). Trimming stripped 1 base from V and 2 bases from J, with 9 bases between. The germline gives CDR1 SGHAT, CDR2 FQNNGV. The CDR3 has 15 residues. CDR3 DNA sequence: TGTGCCAGCAGCTTAGCTCCGGGGGCCTACAATGAGCAGTTCTTC. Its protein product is CASSLAPGAYNEQFF.

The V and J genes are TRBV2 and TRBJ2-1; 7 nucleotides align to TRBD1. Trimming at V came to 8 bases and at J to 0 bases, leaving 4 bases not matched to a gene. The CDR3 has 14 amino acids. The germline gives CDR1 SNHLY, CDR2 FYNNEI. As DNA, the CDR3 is TGTGCCAGCGGTCGGGACAGCTCCTACAATGAGCAGTTCTTC. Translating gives CASGRDSSYNEQFF.